These 25 T cell receptor beta chains originate from one sample sequenced in a study of OX40 agonist ivuxolimab in advanced cancers. The protocol was immunoSEQ multiplex PCR, while the TCRdb copy is restricted to in-frame clones and leaves out a portion. This sample has approximately 13,000 clones, with 77% found just once. The sequenced sample was CD4+ or CD8+ T cells sorted from blood, obtained in a trial of the OX40 agonist ivuxolimab. Source of these receptors: an adult with an advanced solid tumor such as melanoma, head and neck, liver or kidney cancer.

This clone has more than one count but fewer than ten. The chain links TRBV4-1 to TRBJ2-7; D uncertain. CDR1 and CDR2 from the germline V gene are MGHRA and YSYEKL. Trimming cost V 1 base and J 4 bases, with 11 bases left between them. The CDR3 length is 14 residues. The CDR3 sequence is CASSQVVGVYEQYF. CDR3 in DNA: TGCGCCAGCAGCCAAGTAGTCGGAGTTTACGAGCAGTACTTC.

CDR3 protein: CASSPTAYNEQFF. In DNA, the CDR3 is TGTGCCAGCAGTCCTACAGCTTACAATGAGCAGTTCTTC. The rearrangement joins TRBV27 to TRBJ2-1; D gene ambiguous. Germline V lookup: CDR1 MNHEY, CDR2 SMNVEV (reference sequence). There are 13 residues in the CDR3. V was clipped by 5 bases and J by 4 bases, with 9 bases between them.

By share of the sample, this clone is medium-sized (0.01 to 0.1%). The gene calls are TRBV29-1 and TRBJ2-7; D is tentatively TRBD1 or TRBD2 (5 bases each). Germline V CDR1 and CDR2: SQVTM, ANQGSEA. V lost 4 bases to trimming and J lost 3 bases, with 7 bases between them. This CDR3 has 11 amino acids. The CDR3 DNA follows: TGCAGCGTTGGTGGGGGCTACGAGCAGTACTTC. Residues: CSVGGGYEQYF.

The chain couples TRBV27 to TRBJ1-5; unclear D gene. CDR1 is MNHEY and CDR2 is SMNVEV in the germline V gene (reference sequence). V lost 6 bases to trimming and J lost 2 bases, with 8 bases between them. This CDR3 region has 13 residues. The CDR3 DNA sequence: TGTGCCAGCAGCTCTATGCGCAATCAGCCCCAGCATTTT. This encodes CASSSMRNQPQHF.

J is TRBJ2-1 and V is TRBV6-5, with D possibly being TRBD2 (6 bases). Germline V gives CDR1 MNHEY, CDR2 SVGAGI. The CDR3 loop spans 15 amino acids. Trimming stripped 2 bases from V and 7 bases from J, with 15 bases between. The CDR3 region is CASSYPGLDGNEQFF. The CDR3, as DNA: TGTGCCAGCAGTTACCCGGGACTGGATGGTAATGAGCAGTTCTTC.

V usage is TRBV28 and J usage is TRBJ1-2; D may be TRBD1 (6 bases). The V end lost 10 bases, the J end lost 0 bases, and 12 bases lay between the germline ends. The CDR3 is 13 residues long. Germline lookup yields CDR1 MDHEN and CDR2 SYDVKM. The CDR3 DNA reads as TGTGCCACCAAGGGGGTGTCTAACTATGGCTACACCTTC. The encoded protein is CATKGVSNYGYTF.

This clone is labeled medium-sized. V gene TRBV28 combines with J gene TRBJ1-1; D is uncertain. Germline CDR1 reads MDHEN; CDR2 reads SYDVKM. The V gene lost 5 bases and the J gene lost 0 bases, with 10 bases spanning the gap. The CDR3 length is 14 residues. The CDR3 nucleotides are TGTGCCAGCAGTCCCGAGCTAGTGAACACTGAAGCTTTCTTT. It specifies CASSPELVNTEAFF. The full variable domain, completed using reference TRBV28 and TRBJ1-1, is DVKVTQSSRYLVKRTGEKVFLECVQDMDHENMFWYRQDPGLGLRLIYFSYDVKMKEKGDIPEGYSVSREKKERFSLILESASTNQTSMYLCASSPELVNTEAFFGQGTRLTVV.

The J gene is TRBJ2-5, the V gene TRBV11-2; no clear D. Germline CDR1 and CDR2: SGHAT and FQNNGV. V lost 0 bases and J lost 5, with 4 bases in between. The CDR3 extends over 12 amino acids. Written as DNA, the CDR3 is TGTGCCAGCAGCTTAGATTTGGAGACCCAGTACTTC. It yields the protein CASSLDLETQYF.

The CDR3 coding sequence is TGTGCCTCCTGGGGTAACTATGGCTACACCTTC. It translates to CASWGNYGYTF. The rearrangement links TRBV11-2 to TRBJ1-2; D remains unclear. In germline, CDR1 is SGHAT, CDR2 FQNNGV. The V gene lost 11 bases and the J gene lost 1 base, with 8 bases spanning the gap. The CDR3 loop spans 11 amino acids.

CDR3 bases: TGTGCCACCGAGACAGGGGGCACCGGGGGGAATGAAAAACTGTTTTTT. This sequence encodes CATETGGTGGNEKLFF. The rearrangement links TRBV28 to TRBJ1-4, with TRBD1 matching 10 bases. CDR3 length: 16 residues. Germline values: CDR1 MDHEN, CDR2 SYDVKM. V lost 10 bases and J lost 5; bases outside the gene matches: 13.

About this clone itself: This same CDR3 is encoded by further DNA sequences in the sample. J is TRBJ2-1 and V is TRBV30; D gene uncertain. The germline V gene encodes CDR1 GTSNPN and CDR2 SVGIG (reference sequence). V gave up 0 bases and J gave up 8 bases, with 5 bases separating them. The CDR3 length is 11 residues. CDR3 DNA: TGTGCCTGGAGTGTCCGCGATGAGCAGTTCTTC. This encodes CAWSVRDEQFF.

CDR3 amino acids: CASSKSGGNEQFF. For the CDR3, the DNA is TGTGCCAGCAGCAAGAGCGGGGGTAATGAGCAGTTCTTC. The chain couples TRBV2 to TRBJ2-1; 8 nucleotides line up with TRBD2. CDR1 is SNHLY, CDR2 FYNNEI, per germline. V was clipped by 6 bases and J by 7 bases; unmatched bases: 5. The CDR3 sequence is 13 residues long.

This clone was observed a single time. This chain uses TRBV11-3 with TRBJ1-1; no reliable D call. V lost 3 bases and J lost 4, with 12 bases in between. This CDR3 is built from 14 residues. Germline V gives CDR1 SGHNT, CDR2 YENEEA. DNA for the CDR3: TGTGCCAGCAGCTTGGAGCTTCGGGGCACTGAAGCTTTCTTT. This sequence encodes CASSLELRGTEAFF.

The V gene is TRBV7-2, the J gene TRBJ1-2; D gene ambiguous. Per germline, CDR1 SGHTA and CDR2 FQGNSA. The CDR3 totals 13 residues. The germline V and J ends were trimmed by 1 base and 4 bases, with 7 bases remaining between them. This CDR3 is CASSLDDGYGYTF. In DNA form, the CDR3 reads TGTGCCAGCAGCTTAGATGACGGCTATGGCTACACCTTC.

This chain joins TRBV18 and TRBJ1-4, with 9 positions matching TRBD1. CDR1 is KGHSH, CDR2 LQKENI, per germline. V was clipped by 5 bases and J by 8 bases; unmatched bases: 9. The CDR3 sequence is 15 residues long. The CDR3 coding sequence is TGTGCCAGCTCAGGAAGCGGGACAGGGTCGGAAAAACTGTTTTTT. This codes for CASSGSGTGSEKLFF.

This chain connects TRBV6-1 to TRBJ1-1; D not resolved. Germline-derived CDR1 and CDR2 are MNHNS and SASEGT. Trimming removed 7 bases at V and 0 bases at J, with 12 bases between. The CDR3 totals 14 residues. The CDR3 sequence is CASIREVMNTEAFF. CDR3 DNA: TGTGCCAGCATTAGGGAGGTCATGAACACTGAAGCTTTCTTT.

The CDR3 spells CSWTGNNEQFF. CDR3 coding DNA: TGCAGCTGGACAGGGAACAATGAGCAGTTCTTC. The V gene is TRBV20-1, the J gene TRBJ2-1; TRBD1 agrees at 8 bases. This CDR3 is 11 amino acids long. The germline V gene has CDR1 DFQATT and CDR2 SNEGSKA (reference sequence).

This clone occurred once. The chain couples TRBV11-2 to TRBJ2-7, with a weak D call TRBD2 (5 bases). The CDR3 loop spans 15 amino acids. The V gene's germline CDR1 is SGHAT and CDR2 FQNNGV. Trimming pared 5 bases from V and 2 bases from J, leaving 16 bases between. The CDR3 here is CASSLSRGVAYEQYF. CDR3 bases: TGTGCCAGCAGCCTTAGCCGGGGTGTGGCCTACGAGCAGTACTTC.

The CDR3 nucleotides are TGTGCCATCAGCCGAACTAGCGGGATGGAAGAGACCCAGTACTTC. It yields the protein CAISRTSGMEETQYF. The V and J genes are TRBV10-3 and TRBJ2-5, with 10 bases aligning to TRBD2. J was trimmed by 3 bases and V by 6 bases; bases with no gene match: 7. The CDR3 is 15 amino acids. Germline V lookup: CDR1 ENHRY, CDR2 SYGVKD.

The genes are TRBV6-6 and TRBJ2-5, with a possible D match to TRBD2 (6 bases). Germline assignment: CDR1 MNHNY and CDR2 SVGAGI (reference sequence). CDR3 length equals 12 residues. The V end lost 4 bases, the J end lost 3 bases, and 6 bases lay between the germline ends. The CDR3 coding sequence is TGTGCCAGCAGTTTAGCGGAAGAGACCCAGTACTTC. Amino acids: CASSLAEETQYF.

The chain combines TRBV5-4 with TRBJ2-1, with a possible D match to TRBD2 (6 bases). Germline-derived CDR1 and CDR2 are SGHNT and YYREEE (reference sequence). The V end was cut by 0 bases, the J end by 6 bases, with 13 bases between. The CDR3 loop spans 15 amino acids. In DNA, the CDR3 is TGTGCCAGCAGCTTGGGGGCGGGACCAGGCAATGAGCAGTTCTTC. Translated: CASSLGAGPGNEQFF.

The chain recombines TRBV9 with TRBJ1-3; TRBD1 aligns across 9 bases. The CDR3 has 17 residues. Germline V gene data show CDR1 as SGDLS and CDR2 as YYNGEE. J gave up 4 bases and V 0 bases, and 8 bases lay outside the gene matches. CDR3 sequence (DNA): TGTGCCAGCAGCGTAGACGCGGGGACAGGGCGCGGAAACACCATATATTTT. This translates into CASSVDAGTGRGNTIYF.

The chain recombines TRBV11-2 with TRBJ2-7; a weak D match, TRBD1 (5 bases). Germline V gene sequence: CDR1 SGHAT, CDR2 FQNNGV. The V end lost 4 bases, the J end lost 3 bases, and 16 bases lay between the germline ends. The CDR3 contains 15 residues. The CDR3 loop reads CASSSLADSVYEQYF. CDR3 bases: TGTGCCAGCAGCTCCCTCGCTGACAGTGTCTACGAGCAGTACTTC.

A few counts support this clone. The genes are TRBV6-8 and TRBJ2-7; 10 positions agree with TRBD2. Germline CDR1 reads MNHGY; CDR2 reads SAAAGT. Losses at the gene ends were 6 bases for V and 2 bases for J; bases not matched to a gene: 4. The CDR3 has 14 residues. The chain's CDR3 is CASSPGLAAYEQYF. DNA for the CDR3: TGTGCCAGCAGCCCCGGACTAGCGGCCTACGAGCAGTACTTC.

Only a few counts were recorded for this clone. The chain joins TRBV7-6 to TRBJ2-1; TRBD2 matches 14 bases. This CDR3 contains 15 residues. From germline, CDR1 is SGHVS and CDR2 FNYEAQ. The V and J ends lost 3 bases and 6 bases, in that order; junction bases with no gene match: 1. This CDR3 reads CASSLTSGRVNEQFF. The CDR3 DNA reads as TGTGCCAGCAGCTTGACTAGCGGGAGGGTCAATGAGCAGTTCTTC.